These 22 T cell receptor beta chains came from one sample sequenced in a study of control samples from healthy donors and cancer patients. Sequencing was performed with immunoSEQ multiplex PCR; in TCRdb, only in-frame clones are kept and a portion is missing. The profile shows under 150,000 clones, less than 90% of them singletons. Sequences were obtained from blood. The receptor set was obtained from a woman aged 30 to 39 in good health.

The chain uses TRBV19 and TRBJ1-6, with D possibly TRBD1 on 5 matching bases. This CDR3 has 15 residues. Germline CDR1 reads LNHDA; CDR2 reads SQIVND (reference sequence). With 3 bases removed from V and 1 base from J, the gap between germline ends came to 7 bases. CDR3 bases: TGTGCCAGTAGTATGGGGCAGTCCTATAATTCACCCCTCCACTTT. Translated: CASSMGQSYNSPLHF.

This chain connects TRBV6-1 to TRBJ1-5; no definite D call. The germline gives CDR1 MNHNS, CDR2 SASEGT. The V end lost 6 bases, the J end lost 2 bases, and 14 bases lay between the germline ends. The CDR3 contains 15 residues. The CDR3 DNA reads TGTGCCAGCAGCTGGACCGACCTAGGCAATCAGCCCCAGCATTTT. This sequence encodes CASSWTDLGNQPQHF.

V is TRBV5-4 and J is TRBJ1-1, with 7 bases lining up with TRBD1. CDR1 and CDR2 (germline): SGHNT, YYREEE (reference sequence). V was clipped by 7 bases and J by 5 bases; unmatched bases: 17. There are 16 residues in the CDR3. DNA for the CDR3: TGTGCCAGCTGTTTGGGGGGGAAGGGGGCGAGGACTGAAGCTTTCTTT. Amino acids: CASCLGGKGARTEAFF.

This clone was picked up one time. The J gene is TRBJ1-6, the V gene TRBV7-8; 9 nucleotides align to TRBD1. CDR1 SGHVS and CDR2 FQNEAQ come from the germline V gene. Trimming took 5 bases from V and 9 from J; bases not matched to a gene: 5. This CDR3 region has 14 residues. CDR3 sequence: CASSRDRVGSPLHF. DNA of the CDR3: TGTGCCAGCAGCCGGGACAGGGTCGGTTCACCCCTCCACTTT.

The CDR3: CATSRDFGTYEQYF. CDR3 in DNA: TGTGCCACCAGCAGAGACTTCGGCACCTACGAGCAGTACTTC. The chain uses TRBV15 and TRBJ2-7; no clear D gene. Germline CDR1 and CDR2: LNHNV and YYDKDF (reference sequence). This CDR3 is built from 14 residues. Between the trimmed V and J ends, which lost 0 bases and 2 bases, there was a span of 8 bases.

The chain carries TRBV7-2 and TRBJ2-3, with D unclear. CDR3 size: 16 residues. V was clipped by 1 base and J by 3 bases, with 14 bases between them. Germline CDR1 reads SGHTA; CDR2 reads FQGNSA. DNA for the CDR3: TGTGCCAGCAGCTTAGGTGTACTGAGCCCTACAGATACGCAGTATTTT. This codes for CASSLGVLSPTDTQYF.

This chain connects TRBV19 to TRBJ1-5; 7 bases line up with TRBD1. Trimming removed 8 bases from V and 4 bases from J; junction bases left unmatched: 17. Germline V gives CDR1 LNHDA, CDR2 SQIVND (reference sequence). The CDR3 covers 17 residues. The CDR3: CASGKTPGGTGNQPQHF. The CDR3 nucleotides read TGTGCCAGTGGTAAAACCCCAGGGGGAACGGGGAATCAGCCCCAGCATTTT. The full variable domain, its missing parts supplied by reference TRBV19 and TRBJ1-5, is DGGITQSPKYLFRKEGQNVTLSCEQNLNHDAMYWYRQDPGQGLRLIYYSQIVNDFQKGDIAEGYSVSREKKESFPLTVTSAQKNPTAFYLCASGKTPGGTGNQPQHFGDGTRLSIL.

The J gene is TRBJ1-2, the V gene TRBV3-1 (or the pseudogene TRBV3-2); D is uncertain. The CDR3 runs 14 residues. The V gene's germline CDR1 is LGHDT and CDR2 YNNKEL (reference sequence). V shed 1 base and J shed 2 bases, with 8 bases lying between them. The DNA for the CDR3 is TGTGCCAGCAGCCAAGGCCCCGCCAACTATGGCTACACCTTC. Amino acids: CASSQGPANYGYTF.

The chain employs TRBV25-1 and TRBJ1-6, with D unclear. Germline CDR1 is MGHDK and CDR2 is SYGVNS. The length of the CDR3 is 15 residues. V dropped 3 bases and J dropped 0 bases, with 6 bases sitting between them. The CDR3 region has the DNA TGTGCCAGCAGTGATTCAGGCTCCTATAATTCACCCCTCCACTTT. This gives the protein CASSDSGSYNSPLHF.

CDR3 bases: TGTGCCAGCAGTTACATGAACACTGAAGCTTTCTTT. This codes for CASSYMNTEAFF. The genes are TRBV6-5 and TRBJ1-1; D gene unclear. In germline, CDR1 is MNHEY, CDR2 SVGAGI. This CDR3 is built from 12 residues. The V end was cut by 2 bases, the J end by 0 bases, with 1 base between.

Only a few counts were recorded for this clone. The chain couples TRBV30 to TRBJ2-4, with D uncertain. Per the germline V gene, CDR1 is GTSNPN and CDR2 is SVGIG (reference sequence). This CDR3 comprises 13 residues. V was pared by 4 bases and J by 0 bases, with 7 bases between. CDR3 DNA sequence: TGTGCCTGGACTGCCCTAGCCAAAAACATTCAGTACTTC. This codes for CAWTALAKNIQYF.

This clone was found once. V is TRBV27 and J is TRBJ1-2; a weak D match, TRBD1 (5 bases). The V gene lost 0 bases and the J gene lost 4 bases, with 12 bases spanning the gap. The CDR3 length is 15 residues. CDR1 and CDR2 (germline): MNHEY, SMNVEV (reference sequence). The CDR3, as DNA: TGTGCCAGCAGTTTATCGGCGGGGGGTACCTATGGCTACACCTTC. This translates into CASSLSAGGTYGYTF.

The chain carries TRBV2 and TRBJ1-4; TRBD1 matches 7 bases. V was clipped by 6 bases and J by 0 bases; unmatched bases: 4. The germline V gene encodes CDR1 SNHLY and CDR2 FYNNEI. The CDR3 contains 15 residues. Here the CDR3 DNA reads TGTGCCAGCAGGGGACAGCCGGCAACTAATGAAAAACTGTTTTTT. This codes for CASRGQPATNEKLFF.

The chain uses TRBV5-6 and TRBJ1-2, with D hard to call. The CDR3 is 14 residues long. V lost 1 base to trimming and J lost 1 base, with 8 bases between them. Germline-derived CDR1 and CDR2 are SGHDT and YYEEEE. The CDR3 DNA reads TGTGCCAGCAGCTTGCTCGGGGATAACTATGGCTACACCTTC. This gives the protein CASSLLGDNYGYTF. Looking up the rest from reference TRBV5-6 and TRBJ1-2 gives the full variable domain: DAGVTQSPTHLIKTRGQQVTLRCSPKSGHDTVSWYQQALGQGPQFIFQYYEEEERQRGNFPDRFSGHQFPNYSSELNVNALLLGDSALYLCASSLLGDNYGYTFGSGTRLTVV.

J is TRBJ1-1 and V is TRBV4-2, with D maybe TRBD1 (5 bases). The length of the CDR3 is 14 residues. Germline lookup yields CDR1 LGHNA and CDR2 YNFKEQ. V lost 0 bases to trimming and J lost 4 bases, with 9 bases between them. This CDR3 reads CASSQDQGLTEAFF. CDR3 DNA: TGTGCCAGCAGCCAAGATCAGGGACTCACTGAAGCTTTCTTT.

The CDR3 sequence: CASAEANQPQHF. CDR3 bases: TGTGCCAGCGCCGAGGCAAATCAGCCCCAGCATTTT. The genes are TRBV6-5 and TRBJ1-5; D unclear. The CDR3 is 12 residues long. The V end lost 8 bases, the J end lost 4 bases, and 9 bases lay between the germline ends. The germline V gene has CDR1 MNHEY and CDR2 SVGAGI.

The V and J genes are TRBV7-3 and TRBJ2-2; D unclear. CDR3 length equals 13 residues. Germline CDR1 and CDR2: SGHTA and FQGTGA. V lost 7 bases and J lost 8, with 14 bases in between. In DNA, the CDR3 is TGTGCCAGCACCCACGGGCCGTCGGGGGAGCTGTTTTTT. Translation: CASTHGPSGELFF.

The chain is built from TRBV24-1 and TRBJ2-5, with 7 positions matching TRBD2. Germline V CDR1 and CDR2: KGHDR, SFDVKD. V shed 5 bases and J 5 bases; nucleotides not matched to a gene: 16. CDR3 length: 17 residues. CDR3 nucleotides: TGTGCCACCAGTGTTGGAGGGGCGGGAGCCAATGAGGAGACCCAGTACTTC. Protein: CATSVGGAGANEETQYF.

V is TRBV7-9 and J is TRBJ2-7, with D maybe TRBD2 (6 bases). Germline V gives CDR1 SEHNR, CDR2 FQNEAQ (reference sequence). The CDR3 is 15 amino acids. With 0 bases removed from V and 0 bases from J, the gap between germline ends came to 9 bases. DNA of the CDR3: TGTGCCAGCAGCTTAGCTGACGGGAGCTCCTACGAGCAGTACTTC. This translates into CASSLADGSSYEQYF.

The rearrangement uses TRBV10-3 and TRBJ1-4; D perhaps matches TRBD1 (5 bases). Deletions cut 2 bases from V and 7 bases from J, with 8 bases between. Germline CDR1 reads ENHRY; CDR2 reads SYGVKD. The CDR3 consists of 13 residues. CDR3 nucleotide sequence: TGTGCCATCAGTGAGGCAGGGAGTGAAAAACTGTTTTTT. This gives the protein CAISEAGSEKLFF.

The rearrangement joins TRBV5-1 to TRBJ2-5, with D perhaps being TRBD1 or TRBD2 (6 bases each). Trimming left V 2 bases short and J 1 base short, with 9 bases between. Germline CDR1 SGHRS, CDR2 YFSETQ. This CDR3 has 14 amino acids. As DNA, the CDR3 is TGCGCCAGCAGCTTACCGGGGGCCCAAGAGACCCAGTACTTC. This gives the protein CASSLPGAQETQYF.

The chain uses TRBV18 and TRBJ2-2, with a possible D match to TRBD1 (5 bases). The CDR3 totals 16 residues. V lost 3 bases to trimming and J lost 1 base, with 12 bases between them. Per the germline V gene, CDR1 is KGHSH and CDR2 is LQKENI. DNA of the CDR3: TGTGCCAGCTCACCCGTTTTAAGGGGGAACACCGGGGAGCTGTTTTTT. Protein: CASSPVLRGNTGELFF.